This T cell receptor (beta chain) comes out of a study of blood T cell repertoires in COVID-19. Overall study: From the United States, Italy and Spain came samples of acute and convalescent COVID-19.

In the study's own analysis: Nucleated cell number was recorded as an estimate derived from reference gene primer amplification. Libraries were prepared by immunoSEQ multiplex PCR; TCRdb keeps only in-frame clonotypes and omits some of them. For V, J and clone size, that table is used; D and trimming come from the DNA. The profile shows under 150,000 clones, over 75% of them singletons. The sequence was collected from a woman in her 70s who had recovered from COVID-19. Sequencing was performed on peripheral blood.

CDR3 DNA sequence: TGCGCCAGCAGCCAAGAGCCCCATGAGCCGGGAAACATTCAGTACTTC. Protein product: CASSQEPHEPGNIQYF. The rearrangement links TRBV4-3 to TRBJ2-4; no definite D call. V was pared by 0 bases and J by 6 bases, with 15 bases between. CDR1 is LGHNA, CDR2 YSLEER, per germline. The CDR3 is made up of 16 amino acids.